A selection of T cell receptor beta chains follows, all from one sample in a study of blood T cell repertoires in COVID-19. Repertoires were generated with immunoSEQ multiplex PCR, while TCRdb's copy carries only in-frame clones and drops some. The sample lists about 86,000 clones, roughly 83% occurring once. The specimen sequenced was peripheral blood. The receptors here all came from an elderly woman with active or convalescent COVID-19. CDR3s include the opening cysteine and the closing phenylalanine or tryptophan. Fields, in order: CDR3 protein, CDR3 DNA, J gene, V gene, clone size, D gene. A D gene is named only where the DNA matches it firmly. Only some rows state a clone size, as once, few, many or a class for expanded clones.

CASSLAQKRAMDNEQFF	TGTGCCAGCAGCTTGGCGCAGAAGAGGGCCATGGACAATGAGCAGTTCTTC	TRBJ2-1	TRBV5-4	few	-
CASSTLRREGGYTF	TGTGCCAGTAGTACCCTCCGTCGAGAGGGTGGCTACACCTTC	TRBJ1-2	TRBV19	-	-
CASSLAPVREYEQYF	TGTGCCAGCAGCTTAGCGCCCGTCCGGGAGTACGAGCAGTACTTC	TRBJ2-7	TRBV7-2	-	-
CASSVDRGGTGELFF	TGTGCCAGCAGTGTAGACAGGGGCGGCACCGGGGAGCTGTTTTTT	TRBJ2-2	TRBV6-4	-	TRBD1
CASSLGTGGSRTDTQYF	TGTGCCAGTAGTTTAGGGACAGGGGGGTCGCGCACAGATACGCAGTATTTT	TRBJ2-3	TRBV19	once	TRBD1
CASILAGTYEQYF	TGTGCCAGCATACTAGCGGGAACCTACGAGCAGTACTTC	TRBJ2-7	TRBV6-6	-	TRBD2
CASSTDRVAYEQYF	TGTGCCAGCAGTACGGACAGGGTAGCCTACGAGCAGTACTTC	TRBJ2-7	TRBV2	-	TRBD1
CASSGRINQPQHF	TGTGCCAGCAGTGGCCGCATCAATCAGCCCCAGCATTTT	TRBJ1-5	TRBV6-6	-	-
CASVRGLTTNEKLFF	TGTGCCAGCGTCAGAGGCCTAACAACTAATGAAAAACTGTTTTTT	TRBJ1-4	TRBV6-5	-	-
CASSSGTEQPQHF	TGTGCCAGCAGTTCCGGGACAGAACAGCCCCAGCATTTT	TRBJ1-5	TRBV28	once	TRBD1
CASSRDNFPNQPQHF	TGTGCCAGCAGCCGCGACAACTTCCCCAATCAGCCCCAGCATTTT	TRBJ1-5	TRBV7-2	-	-
CASIGGSRDYTGELFF	TGCGCCAGCATTGGGGGGTCCCGAGATTACACCGGGGAGCTGTTTTTT	TRBJ2-2	TRBV5-1	-	-
CASSPSGGNQPQHF	TGTGCCAGCTCACCATCAGGGGGAAATCAGCCCCAGCATTTT	TRBJ1-5	TRBV18	-	TRBD1
CATRIQGNTEAFF	TGTGCCACCCGCATACAGGGGAACACTGAAGCTTTCTTT	TRBJ1-1	TRBV18	-	-
CASSPGTGTPTFHF	TGTGCCAGCTCACCGGGCACCGGGACTCCTACTTTTCACTTC	TRBJ2-7	TRBV18	-	-
CASSLRLAGVSDEQFF	TGTGCCAGCAGCTTACGACTAGCGGGAGTATCGGATGAGCAGTTCTTC	TRBJ2-1	TRBV7-2	-	TRBD2
CASSSYRGDTEAFF	TGTGCCAGCAGTTCCTACAGGGGAGACACTGAAGCTTTCTTT	TRBJ1-1	TRBV6-6	-	TRBD1
CASSSGETQYF	TGTGCCAGCAGCTCGGGGGAGACCCAGTACTTC	TRBJ2-5	TRBV6-6	-	-
CASSLRPRLGETQYF	TGTGCCAGCAGCTTACGTCCGAGGTTGGGAGAGACCCAGTACTTC	TRBJ2-5	TRBV5-6	few	-
CASSEDSGLYEQYF	TGTGCCAGCAGTGAAGACAGTGGACTTTACGAGCAGTACTTC	TRBJ2-7	TRBV2	few	-
CSASPQGGSPLHF	TGCAGTGCTAGTCCGCAGGGTGGTTCACCCCTCCACTTT	TRBJ1-6	TRBV20-1	-	-
CASSQALGKLNEKLFF	TGTGCCAGCAGCCAAGCTTTGGGCAAGCTTAATGAAAAACTGTTTTTT	TRBJ1-4	TRBV11-2	-	-
CASSVADRDTEAFF	TGTGCCAGCAGCGTAGCTGACAGAGACACTGAAGCTTTCTTT	TRBJ1-1	TRBV9	-	-
CASSSRYEQYF	TGTGCCAGCAGTTCTCGGTACGAGCAGTACTTC	TRBJ2-7	TRBV12-3/TRBV12-4	-	-
CSVVWGPTDTQYF	TGCAGCGTTGTCTGGGGCCCCACAGATACGCAGTATTTT	TRBJ2-3	TRBV29-1	-	-
CASSVNREFF	TGTGCCAGCAGTGTCAACCGCGAATTCTTC	TRBJ2-1	TRBV2	-	-
CASSLEIRTSYEQYF	TGTGCCAGCAGCTTAGAGATTAGGACTTCCTACGAGCAGTACTTC	TRBJ2-7	TRBV11-2	-	-
CASSYYATGSSYEQYF	TGTGCCAGCAGTTACTACGCGACAGGGTCTTCCTACGAGCAGTACTTC	TRBJ2-7	TRBV6-5	-	TRBD1
CASSPSESTNEKLFF	TGTGCCAGCAGTCCTTCTGAGTCAACTAATGAAAAACTGTTTTTT	TRBJ1-4	TRBV6-6	-	-
CASSIGQVADTQYF	TGTGCCAGTAGTATTGGACAGGTGGCAGATACGCAGTATTTT	TRBJ2-3	TRBV19	-	TRBD1
CASSGLRTGWNEQFF	TGTGCCAGCAGTGGACTCAGGACAGGGTGGAATGAGCAGTTCTTC	TRBJ2-1	TRBV25-1	-	TRBD1
CSVEREQYF	TGCAGCGTAGAGCGGGAGCAGTATTTT	TRBJ2-3	TRBV29-1	-	TRBD2
CASSLPLGGDLSGISGNTIYF	TGTGCCAGCAGTTTACCCCTGGGGGGGGATCTCTCCGGGATTTCTGGAAACACCATATATTTT	TRBJ1-3	TRBV28	-	-
CASSPGTVNSNQPQHF	TGTGCCAGCTCACCTGGGACAGTTAATAGCAATCAGCCCCAGCATTTT	TRBJ1-5	TRBV18	once	TRBD1
CASSQSDSTPDTQYF	TGTGCCAGCAGCCAGAGTGACAGCACGCCAGATACGCAGTATTTT	TRBJ2-3	TRBV3-1/TRBV3-2	-	-
CASSFGGRNTIYF	TGTGCCAGCAGCTTTGGTGGGAGGAACACCATATATTTT	TRBJ1-3	TRBV7-9	-	-
CASSRFAYEQYF	TGTGCCAGCAGCCGGTTCGCCTACGAGCAGTACTTC	TRBJ2-7	TRBV2	-	-
CASRAAGGAINEQFF	TGTGCCAGCAGGGCCGCGGGGGGCGCGATCAATGAGCAGTTCTTC	TRBJ2-1	TRBV6-5	-	TRBD2
CASSPNAGGRYGYTF	TGTGCCAGCTCACCTAACGCAGGGGGCCGCTATGGCTACACCTTC	TRBJ1-2	TRBV18	once	TRBD1
CATSRDQGRGNEKLFF	TGTGCCACCAGCAGAGATCAGGGCAGGGGTAATGAAAAACTGTTTTTT	TRBJ1-4	TRBV15	-	-
CATSKGPLRDEQYF	TGTGCCACCAGCAAGGGCCCCCTCAGGGACGAGCAGTACTTC	TRBJ2-7	TRBV15	few	-
CSASGQGSTDTQYF	TGCAGTGCTAGTGGACAGGGTAGCACAGATACGCAGTATTTT	TRBJ2-3	TRBV20-1	-	TRBD1
CASSFTDRGEAFF	TGTGCCAGCAGCTTTACGGACAGGGGGGAAGCTTTCTTT	TRBJ1-1	TRBV11-2	-	TRBD1
CASSYRQAIGYEQYF	TGTGCCAGCAGTTACCGACAGGCGATAGGGTACGAGCAGTACTTC	TRBJ2-7	TRBV6-2/TRBV6-3	once	-
CASSLVETGELFF	TGTGCCAGCAGCTTAGTGGAGACCGGGGAGCTGTTTTTT	TRBJ2-2	TRBV7-2	once	-
CASSLRGEFTEAFF	TGTGCCAGCAGCTTACGTGGAGAGTTCACTGAAGCTTTCTTT	TRBJ1-1	TRBV7-9	-	-
CASSLTGLYGYTF	TGTGCCAGCAGCTTGACAGGGCTCTATGGCTACACCTTC	TRBJ1-2	TRBV5-4	-	-
CASSFFEGANTGELFF	TGTGCCAGCAGCTTCTTTGAAGGGGCGAACACCGGGGAGCTGTTTTTT	TRBJ2-2	TRBV7-2	-	-
CASSPRMGDSPLHF	TGTGCCAGCAGCCCCAGGATGGGAGATTCACCCCTCCACTTT	TRBJ1-6	TRBV9	-	-
CASSGRTSGGFYTDTQYF	TGTGCCAGCAGCGGCCGGACTAGCGGGGGGTTCTACACAGATACGCAGTATTTT	TRBJ2-3	TRBV7-2	-	TRBD2
CASSLQSTDTQYF	TGTGCCAGCAGCCTTCAGAGCACAGATACGCAGTATTTT	TRBJ2-3	TRBV12-3/TRBV12-4	once	-
CASSVLGGRVLETQYF	TGTGCCAGCAGCGTCCTGGGCGGGAGAGTGCTGGAGACCCAGTACTTC	TRBJ2-5	TRBV9	once	TRBD2
CASSVSAGNTEAFF	TGTGCCAGCAGCGTTTCAGCAGGGAACACTGAAGCTTTCTTT	TRBJ1-1	TRBV9	-	-
CASSLDTGGTDYGYTF	TGTGCCAGCAGCTTAGACACAGGAGGGACAGATTATGGCTACACCTTC	TRBJ1-2	TRBV11-3	-	TRBD1
CASSLGLAARFTTQYF	TGTGCCAGCAGCTTAGGATTAGCGGCTCGCTTTACGACCCAGTACTTC	TRBJ2-5	TRBV11-2	once	-
CASSRTGGYYGYTF	TGTGCCAGCAGCCGAACAGGGGGGTACTATGGCTACACCTTC	TRBJ1-2	TRBV28	-	TRBD1
CASSIDRGENEKLFF	TGTGCCAGTAGTATAGACAGGGGTGAAAATGAAAAACTGTTTTTT	TRBJ1-4	TRBV19	few	-
CASSQTRSSETQYF	TGTGCCAGCAGCCAAACTCGGTCTTCCGAGACCCAGTACTTC	TRBJ2-5	TRBV11-3	-	-
CASSTSRGRNGYTF	TGTGCCAGCAGCACCTCGCGGGGGAGGAATGGCTACACCTTC	TRBJ1-2	TRBV7-2	-	-
CASSRGPNSYNEQFF	TGTGCCAGCTCACGGGGCCCAAACTCCTACAATGAGCAGTTCTTC	TRBJ2-1	TRBV18	-	-